This TCR beta chain was captured by sequencing in a study of blood T cell repertoires in COVID-19. The J segment lost 6 bases and the V segment lost 8 bases, leaving 5 bases of the junction unmatched. The CDR3 is 13 residues long. Germline-derived CDR1 and CDR2 are MGHRA and YSYEKL. Sequencing was performed with immunoSEQ multiplex PCR; in TCRdb, only in-frame clones are kept and a portion is missing. The sample has 300,000 to 400,000 clones; about 90% are singletons. The clonotype originates from a woman in her fifties or sixties with COVID-19, enrolled during active disease. V is TRBV4-1 and J is TRBJ1-4, with 8 bases that match TRBD1. Sequenced sample: peripheral blood. The CDR3 nucleotides are TGCGCCAGCCAACAGGGGGGGGATGAAAAACTGTTTTTT. This translates into CASQQGGDEKLFF.